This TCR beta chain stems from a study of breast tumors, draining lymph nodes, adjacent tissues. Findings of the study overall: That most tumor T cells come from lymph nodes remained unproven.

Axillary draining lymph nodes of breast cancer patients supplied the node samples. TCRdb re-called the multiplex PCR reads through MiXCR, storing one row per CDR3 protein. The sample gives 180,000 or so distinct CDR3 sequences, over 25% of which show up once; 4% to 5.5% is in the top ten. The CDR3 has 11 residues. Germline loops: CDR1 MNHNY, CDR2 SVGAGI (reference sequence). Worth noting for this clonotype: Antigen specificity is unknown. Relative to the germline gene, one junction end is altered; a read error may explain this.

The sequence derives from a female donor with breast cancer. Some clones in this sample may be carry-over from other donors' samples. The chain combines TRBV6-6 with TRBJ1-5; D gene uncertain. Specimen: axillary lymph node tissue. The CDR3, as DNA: TGTGCCAGCAGGCACAATCGGCCCCAGCATTTT. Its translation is CASRHNRPQHF.